This is a list of T cell receptor beta chains from one sample in a study of control samples from healthy donors and cancer patients. This table comes from immunoSEQ multiplex PCR, and its TCRdb copy is limited to in-frame clones, with some not included. The sample has about 120,000 clones; around 87% are singletons. Sequenced: blood. The receptors come from a man in his 60s in good health. The CDR3 runs from the conserved cysteine through the conserved F or W. Size is omitted from some rows. Given values are once, few, many or a class for expanded clones.

abundance: -; v_gene: TRBV6-5; CDR3aa: CASSYAGTDNSPLHF
abundance: -; v_gene: TRBV30; CDR3aa: CAWSGGLGGYQETQYF
abundance: -; v_gene: TRBV7-8; CDR3aa: CASSLAFGQGNEKLFF
abundance: -; v_gene: TRBV24-1; CDR3aa: CATSDPGHSYEQYF
abundance: once; v_gene: TRBV5-1; CDR3aa: CASSLQLDTGGTQYF
abundance: -; v_gene: TRBV7-9; CDR3aa: CASSLTGPGGDYGYTF
abundance: -; v_gene: TRBV24-1; CDR3aa: CATSDLVRGDTQYF
abundance: -; v_gene: TRBV19; CDR3aa: CASSLGFTTNEKLFF
abundance: once; v_gene: TRBV28; CDR3aa: CASSLSRGASPLHF
abundance: -; v_gene: TRBV6-5; CDR3aa: CASTNRYGDNQPQHF
abundance: -; v_gene: TRBV19; CDR3aa: CASSTPDGGTGLNEQFF
abundance: -; v_gene: TRBV18; CDR3aa: CASSLLQGDGELFF
abundance: -; v_gene: TRBV12-3/TRBV12-4; CDR3aa: CASSLGLKEKLFF
abundance: -; v_gene: TRBV5-1; CDR3aa: CASSLGGGINTEAFF
abundance: few; v_gene: TRBV3-1/TRBV3-2; CDR3aa: CASSYSSGSQDTIYF
abundance: -; v_gene: TRBV7-8; CDR3aa: CASSFGTSGSTEAFF
abundance: -; v_gene: TRBV5-1; CDR3aa: CASSVGTGKNNYGYTF
abundance: -; v_gene: TRBV19; CDR3aa: CASSKSSLNTEAFF
abundance: -; v_gene: TRBV7-3; CDR3aa: CASSPWAGGGGELFF
abundance: -; v_gene: TRBV7-2; CDR3aa: CASSAGTGAGGHGYTF
abundance: -; v_gene: TRBV6-4; CDR3aa: CASRTGVNSPLHF
abundance: once; v_gene: TRBV12-3/TRBV12-4; CDR3aa: CASQGASKEPQHF
abundance: -; v_gene: TRBV29-1; CDR3aa: CSVEQGEGSYGYTF
abundance: -; v_gene: TRBV19; CDR3aa: CASGEGWNQPQHF
abundance: -; v_gene: TRBV6-2/TRBV6-3; CDR3aa: CASSYSQTTDTQYF
abundance: -; v_gene: TRBV11-2; CDR3aa: CASSFAFRQGGRGYTF
abundance: -; v_gene: TRBV21-1; CDR3aa: CATVGRKTGRHTGELFF
abundance: -; v_gene: TRBV29-1; CDR3aa: CSVEEQGKGYEQYF
abundance: -; v_gene: TRBV18; CDR3aa: CASSRQGTQETQYF
abundance: -; v_gene: TRBV6-5; CDR3aa: CASSYSKRAEQYF
abundance: -; v_gene: TRBV7-2; CDR3aa: CASSWSTNEKLFF
abundance: -; v_gene: TRBV12-3/TRBV12-4; CDR3aa: CASTIWGQGNQYF
abundance: -; v_gene: TRBV28; CDR3aa: CASSLWGTGSWEQYF
abundance: -; v_gene: TRBV11-2; CDR3aa: CASSTGLVSGTEAFF
abundance: -; v_gene: TRBV9; CDR3aa: CASSAGGQFNQPQHF
abundance: -; v_gene: TRBV7-9; CDR3aa: CASSLQYQNRDGNEKLFF
abundance: -; v_gene: TRBV28; CDR3aa: CASSLPTSGLNTGELFF
abundance: once; v_gene: TRBV18; CDR3aa: CASSSAKLSYEQYF
abundance: -; v_gene: TRBV10-3; CDR3aa: CAISEPHMNTEAFF
abundance: -; v_gene: TRBV27; CDR3aa: CASSLQAGQTLTYTQYF
abundance: few; v_gene: TRBV5-6; CDR3aa: CASSLVTVTMNTEAFF
abundance: once; v_gene: TRBV3-1/TRBV3-2; CDR3aa: CASSQVGTTGTHEQYF
abundance: -; v_gene: TRBV2; CDR3aa: CASSRGAVGPQHF
abundance: -; v_gene: TRBV18; CDR3aa: CASSPPGVGMNTEAFF